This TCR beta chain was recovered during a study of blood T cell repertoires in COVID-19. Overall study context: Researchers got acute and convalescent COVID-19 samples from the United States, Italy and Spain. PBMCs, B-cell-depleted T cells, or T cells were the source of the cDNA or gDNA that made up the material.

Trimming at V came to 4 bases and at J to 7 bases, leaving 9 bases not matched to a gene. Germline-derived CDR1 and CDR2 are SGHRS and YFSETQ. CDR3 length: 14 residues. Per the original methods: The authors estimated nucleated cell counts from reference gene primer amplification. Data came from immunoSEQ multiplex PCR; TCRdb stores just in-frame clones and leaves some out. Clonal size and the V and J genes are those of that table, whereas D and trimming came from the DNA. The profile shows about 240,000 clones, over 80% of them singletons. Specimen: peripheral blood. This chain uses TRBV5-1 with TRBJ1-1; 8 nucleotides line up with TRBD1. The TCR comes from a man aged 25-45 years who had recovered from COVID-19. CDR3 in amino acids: CASSPTDRVFEAFF. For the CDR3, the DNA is TGCGCCAGCAGCCCCACGGACAGGGTCTTTGAAGCTTTCTTT.